This T cell receptor beta chain was found in a study of blood T cell repertoires in COVID-19. The wider study: Samples came from the United States, Italy and Spain, spanning acute and convalescent COVID-19.

Assay used: immunoSEQ multiplex PCR; TCRdb lists only in-frame clones, some missing. The sample records 200,000 to 250,000 clones, 83% being singletons. This clone was seen a handful of times. Germline V gives CDR1 SEHNR, CDR2 FQNEAQ (reference sequence). V lost 5 bases and J lost 6, with 16 bases in between. CDR3 length: 14 amino acids. The chain joins TRBV7-9 to TRBJ1-2; D perhaps matches TRBD1 (6 bases). The sequenced sample consisted of peripheral blood. This clonotype was obtained from a woman aged 50 to 65 with acute or convalescent COVID-19. The CDR3: CASSGRGWGDGYTF. The CDR3 nucleotides read TGTGCCAGCAGCGGCAGGGGTTGGGGTGATGGCTACACCTTC.